This passage covers 20 T cell receptor beta chains from one sample sequenced in a study of cytotoxic CD8 clonotypes in ibrutinib-treated CLL. Sequencing used immunoSEQ multiplex PCR; TCRdb keeps in-frame clones, though not all of them. The sample has 90,000 to 150,000 clones; about 50% are singletons. The input for sequencing was PBMCs, taken after 24 months of ibrutinib treatment. The receptors were gathered from a human donor with chronic lymphocytic leukemia.

The genes are TRBV5-1 and TRBJ2-7; TRBD1 agrees at 11 bases. Germline V gene data show CDR1 as SGHRS and CDR2 as YFSETQ. V lost 2 bases, J lost 3 bases, and 4 bases stayed unmatched. CDR3 size: 15 residues. The chain's CDR3 is CASSLRTGGNYEQYF. CDR3 DNA sequence: TGCGCCAGCAGCTTACGGACAGGGGGCAACTACGAGCAGTACTTC.

The sample holds a few counts of this clone. This chain connects TRBV7-2 to TRBJ2-2; 11 positions agree with TRBD1. Germline lookup yields CDR1 SGHTA and CDR2 FQGNSA. CDR3 length: 15 residues. J gave up 7 bases and V 5 bases, and 6 bases lay outside the gene matches. The DNA for the CDR3 is TGTGCCAGCAGCCGGGACAGGGGGGGAGGCGGGGAGCTGTTTTTT. As protein: CASSRDRGGGGELFF.

The chain joins TRBV6-6 to TRBJ2-1; TRBD1 matches at 8 bases. The CDR3 totals 14 residues. The germline V gene has CDR1 MNHNY and CDR2 SVGAGI (reference sequence). Trimming removed 6 bases from V and 6 bases from J; junction bases left unmatched: 7. The DNA of the CDR3 is TGTGCCAGCAGCCAGGGGACAGGACGCAATGAGCAGTTCTTC. The encoded protein is CASSQGTGRNEQFF.

The chain recombines TRBV30 with TRBJ1-1; TRBD1 aligns across 8 bases. CDR1 is GTSNPN, CDR2 SVGIG, per germline (reference sequence). V shed 4 bases, J shed 3 bases, and the junction held 4 bases outside the gene matches. The CDR3 totals 13 residues. CDR3 in amino acids: CAWTGQAHTEAFF. Here the CDR3 DNA reads TGTGCCTGGACGGGACAGGCCCACACTGAAGCTTTCTTT.

This clone was seen many times. The gene calls are TRBV5-1 and TRBJ2-7; TRBD1 or TRBD2 may be the D gene (5 bases each). Per the germline V gene, CDR1 is SGHRS and CDR2 is YFSETQ. The CDR3 runs 14 residues. V was shortened by 1 base and J by 2 bases, with 10 bases between the two germline ends. CDR3 region: CASSLQEGTYEQYF. DNA for the CDR3: TGCGCCAGCAGCTTGCAAGAGGGGACCTACGAGCAGTACTTC.

The chain recombines TRBV9 with TRBJ2-3; tentatively, D is TRBD1 (8 bases). The CDR3 extends over 15 amino acids. Trimming pared 3 bases from V and 3 bases from J, leaving 14 bases between. CDR1 is SGDLS and CDR2 is YYNGEE in the germline V gene. The CDR3 DNA reads TGTGCCAGCAGCGCCCACAGGGGGGGGACAGATACGCAGTATTTT. Its protein is CASSAHRGGTDTQYF.

This clone occurred once. V gene TRBV6-1 combines with J gene TRBJ2-7; tentatively, D is TRBD2 (6 bases). V gave up 6 bases and J gave up 2 bases, with 20 bases separating them. Germline lookup yields CDR1 MNHNS and CDR2 SASEGT. The CDR3 sequence is 16 residues long. The CDR3 sequence is CASREIWDFSTYEQYF. CDR3 DNA: TGTGCCAGCAGGGAAATTTGGGACTTCTCTACCTACGAGCAGTACTTC.

J is TRBJ1-5 and V is TRBV30; 7 positions match TRBD1. CDR3 length: 15 amino acids. With V trimmed by 0 bases and J by 4 bases, 6 bases remained unmatched. Germline V CDR1 and CDR2: GTSNPN, SVGIG (reference sequence). The chain's CDR3 is CAWSVQGQGNQPQHF. The CDR3 DNA reads TGTGCCTGGAGTGTACAGGGGCAGGGGAATCAGCCCCAGCATTTT.

The chain uses TRBV7-2 and TRBJ2-7; perhaps D is TRBD1 or TRBD2 (6 bases each). Trimming cost V 3 bases and J 1 base, with 10 bases left between them. The CDR3 consists of 14 residues. Germline V lookup: CDR1 SGHTA, CDR2 FQGNSA. The CDR3 sequence is CASSFGGPSYEQYF. The CDR3, as DNA: TGTGCCAGCAGCTTTGGGGGGCCTTCCTACGAGCAGTACTTC.

The rearrangement joins TRBV29-1 to TRBJ2-7; tentatively, D is TRBD1 or TRBD2 (5 bases each). The V and J ends lost 4 bases and 5 bases respectively, with 15 bases between them. Germline CDR1 and CDR2: SQVTM and ANQGSEA. This CDR3 spans 13 amino acids. CDR3 DNA sequence: TGCAGCGTTGGAGGGGTAGGGTTGAACGAGCAGTACTTC. Amino acid sequence: CSVGGVGLNEQYF.

Comments on this clone: Other DNA sequences from this sample encode an identical CDR3 as well. The chain combines TRBV6-5 with TRBJ1-2, with D perhaps TRBD1 (5 bases). The length of the CDR3 is 13 residues. Trimming shortened V by 0 bases and J by 7 bases, and 9 bases separated the two germline ends. The germline V gene has CDR1 MNHEY and CDR2 SVGAGI. CDR3 amino acids: CASSYSNRGGYTF. The CDR3 DNA reads TGTGCCAGCAGTTACTCGAATAGGGGTGGCTACACCTTC.

This clone was detected only a few times. This CDR3 is also generated by other DNA sequences in the sample. This chain joins TRBV20-1 and TRBJ2-5; D is uncertain. CDR1 is DFQATT and CDR2 is SNEGSKA in the germline V gene (reference sequence). With 3 bases removed from V and 5 bases from J, the gap between germline ends came to 7 bases. This CDR3 region has 11 residues. This chain's CDR3 is CSASGVETQYF. The CDR3 DNA follows: TGCAGTGCTAGTGGAGTGGAGACCCAGTACTTC.

This clone was detected only a few times. V is TRBV30 and J is TRBJ1-5; possible D gene TRBD1, 5 bases. The CDR3 is made up of 16 amino acids. In germline, CDR1 is GTSNPN, CDR2 SVGIG (reference sequence). V lost 2 bases and J 2 bases, leaving 16 bases between the germline ends. The CDR3 loop reads CAWSTTSVGGNQPQHF. In DNA form, the CDR3 reads TGTGCCTGGAGTACTACCTCGGTAGGGGGCAATCAGCCCCAGCATTTT.

This clone was counted only a few times. The chain couples TRBV4-3 to TRBJ2-2; D is ambiguous. Germline loops: CDR1 LGHNA, CDR2 YSLEER. Trimming took 0 bases from V and 0 from J, leaving 8 bases between them. The CDR3 runs to 16 residues. As DNA, the CDR3 is TGCGCCAGCAGCCAAGAGGGGTACGCGAACACCGGGGAGCTGTTTTTT. Residues: CASSQEGYANTGELFF.

This chain connects TRBV4-1 to TRBJ1-2, with D perhaps matching TRBD1 (6 bases). The CDR3 consists of 15 residues. V gave up 0 bases and J gave up 4 bases, with 12 bases separating them. Looked up from germline, CDR1 is MGHRA and CDR2 is YSYEKL. CDR3 sequence reads: CASSQEQGLIYGYTF. The CDR3 nucleotides read TGCGCCAGCAGCCAAGAACAGGGCCTCATCTATGGCTACACCTTC.

A few counts support this clone. This chain joins TRBV7-3 and TRBJ2-3; 7 bases align to TRBD2. The CDR3 is 15 amino acids. V lost 5 bases, J lost 2 bases, and 7 bases stayed unmatched. The germline V gene has CDR1 SGHTA and CDR2 FQGTGA. The CDR3 here is CASSTLAGLTDTQYF. In DNA form, the CDR3 reads TGTGCCAGCAGCACATTAGCGGGCCTCACAGATACGCAGTATTTT.

This rearrangement joins TRBV25-1 to TRBJ1-2; a weak D match, TRBD1 (5 bases). V was clipped by 6 bases and J by 4 bases, with 12 bases between them. Germline V gene data show CDR1 as MGHDK and CDR2 as SYGVNS. The CDR3 is 13 residues long. The CDR3 region has the DNA TGTGCCAGCAGGGAGGAGGGGATCTATGGCTACACCTTC. Its protein is CASREEGIYGYTF.

The chain has TRBV5-1 and TRBJ2-7; 9 nucleotides line up with TRBD1. Germline assignment: CDR1 SGHRS and CDR2 YFSETQ. The CDR3 spans 15 residues. With V trimmed by 4 bases and J by 3 bases, 8 bases remained unmatched. Here the CDR3 DNA reads TGCGCCAGCAGCCCTGGACAGGGGATAGGCTACGAGCAGTACTTC. Translated: CASSPGQGIGYEQYF. Complete variable domain (other parts from reference TRBV5-1 and TRBJ2-7): KAGVTQTPRYLIKTRGQQVTLSCSPISGHRSVSWYQQTPGQGLQFLFEYFSETQRNKGNFPGRFSGRQFSNSRSEMNVSTLELGDSALYLCASSPGQGIGYEQYFGPGTRLTVT.

CDR3 sequence: CASSRDHSGNTIYF. Written as DNA, the CDR3 is TGTGCCAGCAGTAGGGATCACTCTGGAAACACCATATATTTT. J is TRBJ1-3 and V is TRBV6-1; no firm D call. The CDR3 spans 14 residues. Germline V gene data show CDR1 as MNHNS and CDR2 as SASEGT. V was shortened by 5 bases and J by 0 bases, with 8 bases between the two germline ends.

This clone was observed a handful of times. This chain joins TRBV27 and TRBJ1-5; no reliable D call. The CDR3 has 13 residues. The germline V gene has CDR1 MNHEY and CDR2 SMNVEV (reference sequence). Trimming took 5 bases from V and 5 from J, leaving 10 bases between them. This CDR3 reads CASSHGVDQPQHF. CDR3 bases: TGTGCCAGCAGTCACGGAGTTGATCAGCCCCAGCATTTT.